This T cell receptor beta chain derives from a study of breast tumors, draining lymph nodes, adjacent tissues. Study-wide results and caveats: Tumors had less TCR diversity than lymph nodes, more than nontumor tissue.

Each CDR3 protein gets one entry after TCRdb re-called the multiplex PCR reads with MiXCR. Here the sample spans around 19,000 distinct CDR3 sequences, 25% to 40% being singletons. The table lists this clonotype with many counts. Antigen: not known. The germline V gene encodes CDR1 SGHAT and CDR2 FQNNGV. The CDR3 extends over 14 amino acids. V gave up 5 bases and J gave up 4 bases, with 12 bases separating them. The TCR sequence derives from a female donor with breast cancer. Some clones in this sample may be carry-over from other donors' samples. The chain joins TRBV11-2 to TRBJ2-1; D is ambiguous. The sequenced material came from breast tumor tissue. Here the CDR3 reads CASSPRPDYNEQFF. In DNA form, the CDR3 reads TGTGCCAGCAGCCCGAGGCCGGATTACAATGAGCAGTTCTTC.